This T cell receptor (beta chain) emerged from a study of T cells after yellow fever vaccination. There are a few counts of this clonotype. The CDR3 has 17 amino acids. CDR1 SGHRS and CDR2 YFSETQ come from the germline V gene. V lost 3 bases to trimming and J lost 5 bases, with 24 bases between them. TCRdb fed the 5' RACE reads into MiXCR, producing one record per CDR3 protein. The sample carries around 550,000 distinct CDR3 sequences, about a fifth recorded once. This chain links TRBV5-1 with TRBJ2-7; maybe TRBD2 (7 bases). This TCR was sampled from a man aged 25 to 40 who received the YFV17D yellow fever vaccine. The sequences come from PBMCs, collected 15 days after the yellow fever booster vaccination. Here the CDR3 DNA reads TGCGCCAGCAGCTGGGCCAGGGGTAGCGGGCAACAGGACGAGCAGTACTTC. As protein: CASSWARGSGQQDEQYF.